The rows below give T cell receptor beta chains drawn from one sample of a study of blood T cell repertoires in COVID-19. Only in-frame clones appear in the TCRdb table, and some are missing; sequencing was by immunoSEQ multiplex PCR. This sample yields over 200,000 clones, of which approximately 84% are seen a single time; approximately 8.1% belongs to the top ten. The sequenced sample was peripheral blood. Receptors were obtained from a woman aged 45-60 years with active or convalescent COVID-19. Both conserved end residues are part of each CDR3. A D gene is named only where the DNA matches it firmly. The size field is filled for only some rows; it gives once, few, many or a size class.

TRBV11-3	.	.	TRBJ2-5	CASSLGPVQETQYF	TGTGCCAGCAGCTTAGGCCCAGTCCAAGAGACCCAGTACTTC
TRBV3-1/TRBV3-2	.	.	TRBJ1-1	CASSQGVGAKAFF	TGTGCCAGCAGCCAAGGCGTGGGGGCGAAAGCTTTCTTT
TRBV7-9	TRBD1	.	TRBJ1-1	CASTEQGYVDTEAFF	TGTGCCAGCACCGAACAGGGGTACGTGGACACTGAAGCTTTCTTT
TRBV5-1	.	.	TRBJ2-2	CASSLRETNTGELFF	TGCGCCAGCAGCTTACGGGAGACTAACACCGGGGAGCTGTTTTTT
TRBV5-1	.	.	TRBJ1-1	CASSLEAGGRAFF	TGCGCCAGCAGCTTGGAGGCGGGTGGTCGAGCTTTCTTT
TRBV2	TRBD1	.	TRBJ1-5	CASSEQGAHSNQPQHF	TGTGCCAGCAGTGAGCAGGGGGCCCATAGCAATCAGCCCCAGCATTTT
TRBV5-1	.	few	TRBJ1-2	CASSLRPGYGDHGYTF	TGCGCCAGCAGCTTGAGGCCAGGGTATGGAGACCATGGCTACACCTTC
TRBV5-1	TRBD1	.	TRBJ1-4	CASSLGQGAGEKLFF	TGCGCCAGCAGCTTAGGACAGGGGGCGGGTGAAAAACTGTTTTTT
TRBV19	TRBD1	few	TRBJ1-5	CASRTSDRGAQPQHF	TGTGCCAGTAGGACCAGCGACAGGGGGGCTCAGCCCCAGCATTTT
TRBV12-3/TRBV12-4	.	.	TRBJ1-2	CASNPGEYGYTF	TGTGCCAGCAACCCAGGGGAGTATGGCTACACCTTC
TRBV24-1	TRBD2	once	TRBJ2-1	CATKGLEHNEQFF	TGTGCCACCAAGGGACTAGAACACAATGAGCAGTTCTTC
TRBV14	TRBD1	.	TRBJ2-7	CASSPSGTGTYEQYF	TGTGCCAGCAGCCCCTCCGGGACAGGGACTTACGAGCAGTACTTC
TRBV9	TRBD2	.	TRBJ2-7	CASSLSGRSYEQYF	TGTGCCAGCAGCCTTAGCGGGCGCTCCTACGAGCAGTACTTC
TRBV28	.	.	TRBJ2-5	CASSFATAAQETQYF	TGTGCCAGCAGTTTCGCTACGGCGGCGCAAGAGACCCAGTACTTC
TRBV5-6	TRBD2	.	TRBJ2-2	CASTLGPGGNTGELFF	TGTGCCAGCACCCTAGGCCCGGGGGGGAACACCGGGGAGCTGTTTTTT
TRBV4-1	TRBD1	.	TRBJ1-4	CASSQGQGDEKLFF	TGCGCCAGCAGCCAAGGACAGGGGGATGAAAAACTGTTTTTT
TRBV6-1	TRBD1	.	TRBJ1-2	CASSETGWEGYTF	TGTGCCAGCAGTGAGACAGGGTGGGAAGGCTACACCTTC
TRBV2	.	once	TRBJ1-1	CASSESPHGYTEAFF	TGTGCCAGCAGTGAATCCCCCCACGGGTACACTGAAGCTTTCTTT
TRBV30	.	few	TRBJ1-2	CAWHPQGGYYGYTF	TGTGCCTGGCATCCCCAGGGAGGTTACTATGGCTACACCTTC
TRBV3-1/TRBV3-2	.	.	TRBJ2-5	CASSQGSRGTQETQYF	TGTGCCAGCAGCCAAGGGTCCCGGGGGACCCAAGAGACCCAGTACTTC
TRBV19	.	.	TRBJ1-6	CASIQSPTVNSPLHF	TGTGCCAGTATCCAATCCCCGACAGTTAATTCACCCCTCCACTTT
TRBV6-4	TRBD2	.	TRBJ2-5	CASAPSGDTETQYF	TGTGCCAGCGCGCCGAGCGGGGATACGGAGACCCAGTACTTC
TRBV9	.	.	TRBJ2-1	CASSGLPGSNEQFF	TGTGCCAGCAGCGGCCTCCCAGGATCGAATGAGCAGTTCTTC
TRBV28	.	.	TRBJ2-3	CASSSPVLKASHTDTQYF	TGTGCCAGCAGTTCCCCCGTATTAAAAGCGAGCCACACAGATACGCAGTATTTT
TRBV24-1	.	.	TRBJ2-3	CATSDLGREAADTQYF	TGTGCCACCAGTGATTTGGGCAGGGAGGCGGCAGATACGCAGTATTTT
TRBV14	TRBD1	.	TRBJ1-1	CASSQDPGGMNTEAFF	TGTGCCAGCAGCCAAGATCCAGGGGGCATGAACACTGAAGCTTTCTTT
TRBV10-3	TRBD1	.	TRBJ1-6	CAIRDNLRDSKGSYNSPLHF	TGTGCCATCAGAGACAACCTCCGGGACAGCAAAGGCTCCTATAATTCACCCCTCCACTTT
TRBV7-9	.	.	TRBJ1-2	CASSFIGRGRTSYTF	TGTGCCAGCAGCTTTATCGGCAGGGGTCGAACGAGCTACACCTTC
TRBV5-1	.	.	TRBJ2-2	CARRGGARNTGELFF	TGCGCCCGCAGGGGGGGGGCCAGGAACACCGGGGAGCTGTTTTTT
TRBV19	TRBD1	.	TRBJ2-1	CASRFLGQVNEQFF	TGTGCCAGTAGATTCTTGGGACAGGTCAATGAGCAGTTCTTC
TRBV20-1	.	once	TRBJ2-3	CSASWRGTDTQYF	TGCAGTGCTAGTTGGCGGGGCACAGATACGCAGTATTTT
TRBV12-1	.	.	TRBJ1-5	CASSLRLQPQHF	TGTGCCAGCAGCTTACGACTTCAGCCCCAGCATTTT
TRBV15	.	.	TRBJ1-5	CATSGRGNQPQHF	TGTGCCACCAGCGGTCGGGGCAATCAGCCCCAGCATTTT
TRBV4-1	TRBD2	few	TRBJ2-7	CASSQGASGMAGYEQYF	TGCGCCAGCAGCCAAGGAGCTAGCGGGATGGCAGGCTACGAGCAGTACTTC
TRBV10-3	TRBD1	.	TRBJ2-7	CAISEPAGGGDEQYF	TGTGCCATCAGTGAGCCGGCAGGGGGCGGCGACGAGCAGTACTTC
TRBV5-1	TRBD2	medium-sized	TRBJ2-1	CASSSQLAGGASSYNEQFF	TGCGCCAGCAGCTCCCAACTAGCGGGAGGGGCTAGCTCCTACAATGAGCAGTTCTTC
TRBV5-1	TRBD1	.	TRBJ2-2	CASSTDRGRFGELFF	TGCGCCAGCAGCACCGACAGGGGACGGTTCGGGGAGCTGTTTTTT
TRBV6-5	TRBD2	once	TRBJ2-7	CASSLAGGDEQYF	TGTGCCAGCAGTCTAGCGGGAGGGGACGAGCAGTACTTC
TRBV28	TRBD1	.	TRBJ1-4	CASSDRVGEKLFF	TGTGCCAGCAGCGACAGGGTCGGTGAAAAACTGTTTTTT
TRBV28	.	.	TRBJ1-2	CASTLGRSRHGYTF	TGTGCCAGCACCTTGGGGAGGTCTCGGCATGGCTACACCTTC
TRBV6-4	TRBD2	.	TRBJ2-3	CASSETSGLDTQYF	TGTGCCAGCAGTGAGACTAGCGGACTGGATACGCAGTATTTT
TRBV11-2	.	.	TRBJ2-3	CATALGSSTDTQYF	TGTGCCACCGCGCTCGGGTCTAGCACAGATACGCAGTATTTT
TRBV28	TRBD1	.	TRBJ1-5	CASSSDRGMAQPQHF	TGTGCCAGCAGTTCGGACAGGGGAATGGCTCAGCCCCAGCATTTT
TRBV28	.	.	TRBJ1-3	CASSDTGLGNTIYF	TGTGCCAGCAGTGATACAGGGTTGGGAAACACCATATATTTT
TRBV6-6	TRBD1	.	TRBJ1-5	CASRYNQGGNQPQHF	TGTGCCAGCAGATACAATCAGGGGGGCAATCAGCCCCAGCATTTT
TRBV2	.	once	TRBJ2-7	CASSVDWYEQYF	TGTGCCAGCAGTGTAGACTGGTACGAGCAGTACTTC
TRBV7-9	.	.	TRBJ1-3	CASGQYSGNTIYF	TGTGCCAGCGGACAGTACTCTGGAAACACCATATATTTT
TRBV7-9	TRBD1	.	TRBJ1-2	CASSLRGTGGGYTF	TGTGCCAGCAGCTTGAGAGGGACAGGGGGTGGCTACACCTTC
TRBV6-1	.	.	TRBJ1-5	CASSERGGGTSNQPQHF	TGTGCCAGCAGTGAACGTGGGGGCGGAACGAGCAATCAGCCCCAGCATTTT